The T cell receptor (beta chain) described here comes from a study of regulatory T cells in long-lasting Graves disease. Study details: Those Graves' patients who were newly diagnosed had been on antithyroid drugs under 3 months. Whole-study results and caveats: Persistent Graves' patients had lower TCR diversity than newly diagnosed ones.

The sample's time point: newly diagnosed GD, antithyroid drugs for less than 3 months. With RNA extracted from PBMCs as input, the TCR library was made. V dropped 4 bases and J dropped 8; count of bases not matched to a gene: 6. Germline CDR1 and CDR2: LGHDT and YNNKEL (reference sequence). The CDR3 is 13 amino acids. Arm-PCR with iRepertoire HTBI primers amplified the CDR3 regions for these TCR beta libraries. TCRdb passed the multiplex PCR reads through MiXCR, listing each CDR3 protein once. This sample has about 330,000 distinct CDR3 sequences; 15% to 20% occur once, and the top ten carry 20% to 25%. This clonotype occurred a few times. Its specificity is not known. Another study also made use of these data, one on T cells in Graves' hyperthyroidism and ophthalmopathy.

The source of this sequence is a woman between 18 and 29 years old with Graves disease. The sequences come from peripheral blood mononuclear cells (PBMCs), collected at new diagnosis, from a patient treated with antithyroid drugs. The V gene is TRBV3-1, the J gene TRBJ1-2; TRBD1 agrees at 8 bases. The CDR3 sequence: CASSRGQGSGYTF. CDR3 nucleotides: TGTGCCAGCAGCCGCGGACAGGGATCCGGCTACACCTTC.